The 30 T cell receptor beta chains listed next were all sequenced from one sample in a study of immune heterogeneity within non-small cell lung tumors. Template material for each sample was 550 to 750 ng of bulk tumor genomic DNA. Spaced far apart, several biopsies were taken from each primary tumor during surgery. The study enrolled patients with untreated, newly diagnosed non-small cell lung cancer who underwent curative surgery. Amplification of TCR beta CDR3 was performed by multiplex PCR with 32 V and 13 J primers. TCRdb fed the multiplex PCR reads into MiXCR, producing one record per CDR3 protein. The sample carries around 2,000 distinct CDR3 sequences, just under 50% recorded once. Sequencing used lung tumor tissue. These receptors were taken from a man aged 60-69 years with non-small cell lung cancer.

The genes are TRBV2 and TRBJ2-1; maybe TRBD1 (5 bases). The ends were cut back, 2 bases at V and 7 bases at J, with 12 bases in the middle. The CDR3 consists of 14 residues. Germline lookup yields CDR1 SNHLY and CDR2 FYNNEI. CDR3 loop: CASSEWQGKNEQFF. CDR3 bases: TGTGCCAGCAGTGAATGGCAGGGAAAAAATGAGCAGTTCTTC.

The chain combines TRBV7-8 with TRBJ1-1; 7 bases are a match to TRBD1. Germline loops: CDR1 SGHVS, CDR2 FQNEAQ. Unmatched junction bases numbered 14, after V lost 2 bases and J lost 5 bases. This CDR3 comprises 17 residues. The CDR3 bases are TGTGCCAGCAGCTTACAAGCCCCCCCGGGCAGGGGGACTGAAGCTTTCTTT. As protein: CASSLQAPPGRGTEAFF.

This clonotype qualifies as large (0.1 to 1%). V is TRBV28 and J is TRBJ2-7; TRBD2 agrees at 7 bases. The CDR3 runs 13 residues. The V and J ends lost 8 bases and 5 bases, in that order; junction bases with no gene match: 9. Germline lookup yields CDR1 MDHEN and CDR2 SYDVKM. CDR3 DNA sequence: TGTGCCAGCCGGCACGGGGGGACCCACGAGCAGTACTTC. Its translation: CASRHGGTHEQYF.

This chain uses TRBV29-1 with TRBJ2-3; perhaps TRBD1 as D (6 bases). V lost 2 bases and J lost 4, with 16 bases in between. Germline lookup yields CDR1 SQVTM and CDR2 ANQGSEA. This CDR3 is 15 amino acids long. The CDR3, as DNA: TGCAGCGTTGAATTACAGGGAGCACTACCAGATACGCAGTATTTT. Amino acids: CSVELQGALPDTQYF.

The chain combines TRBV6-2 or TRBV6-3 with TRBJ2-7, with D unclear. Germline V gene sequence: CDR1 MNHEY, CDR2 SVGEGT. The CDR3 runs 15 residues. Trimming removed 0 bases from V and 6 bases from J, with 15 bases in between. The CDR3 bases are TGTGCCAGCAGTTACTCCTCCCGACGGCTTCCCGAGCAGTACTTC. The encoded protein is CASSYSSRRLPEQYF.

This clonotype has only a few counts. The CDR3 spells CASSIGGTYTEAFF. CDR3 nucleotide sequence: TGTGCCAGTAGTATCGGCGGGACCTACACTGAAGCTTTCTTT. The chain joins TRBV19 to TRBJ1-1; D might be TRBD1 (5 bases). The V end lost 3 bases, the J end lost 3 bases, and 11 bases lay between the germline ends. CDR1 is LNHDA and CDR2 is SQIVND in the germline V gene (reference sequence). The CDR3 totals 14 residues.

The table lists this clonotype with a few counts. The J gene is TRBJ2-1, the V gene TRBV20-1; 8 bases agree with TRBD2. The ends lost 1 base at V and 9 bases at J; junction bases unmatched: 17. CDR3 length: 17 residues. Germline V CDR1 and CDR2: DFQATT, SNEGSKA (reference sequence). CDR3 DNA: TGCAGTGCTAGAGTGTTTGGACTAAGCGGGAGTCGTCGTGAGCAGTTCTTC. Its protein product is CSARVFGLSGSRREQFF.

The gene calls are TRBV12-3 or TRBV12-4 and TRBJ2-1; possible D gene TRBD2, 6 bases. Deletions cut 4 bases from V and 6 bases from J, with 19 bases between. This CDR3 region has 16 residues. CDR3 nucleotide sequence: TGTGCCAGCAGTTCCCCCCTACCCCGGGGGATCAATGAGCAGTTCTTC. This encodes CASSSPLPRGINEQFF.

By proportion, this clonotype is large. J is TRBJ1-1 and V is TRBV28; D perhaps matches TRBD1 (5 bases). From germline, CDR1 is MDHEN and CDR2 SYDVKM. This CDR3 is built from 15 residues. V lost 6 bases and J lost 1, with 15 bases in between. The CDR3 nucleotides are TGTGCCAGCAGCCCAGAGGGACGGAAGAACACTGAAGCTTTCTTT. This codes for CASSPEGRKNTEAFF.

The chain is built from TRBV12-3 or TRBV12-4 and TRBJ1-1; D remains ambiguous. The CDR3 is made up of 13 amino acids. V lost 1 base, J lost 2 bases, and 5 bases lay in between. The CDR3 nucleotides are TGTGCCAGCAGTTTAGGGGGAAACACTGAAGCTTTCTTT. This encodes CASSLGGNTEAFF.

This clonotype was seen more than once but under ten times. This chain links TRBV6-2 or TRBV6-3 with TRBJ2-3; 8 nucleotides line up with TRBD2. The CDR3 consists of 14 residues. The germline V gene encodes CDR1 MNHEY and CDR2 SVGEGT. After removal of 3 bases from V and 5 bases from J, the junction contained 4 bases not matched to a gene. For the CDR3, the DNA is TGTGCCAGCAGTTATCGGCTAGCGGGAGATACGCAGTATTTT. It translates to CASSYRLAGDTQYF.

Here the CDR3 reads CASSPPWTQETQYF. CDR3 bases: TGTGCCAGCTCACCACCGTGGACGCAAGAGACCCAGTACTTC. V is TRBV18 and J is TRBJ2-5; D not certain. CDR1 is KGHSH and CDR2 is LQKENI in the germline V gene. The CDR3 runs 14 residues. V gave up 0 bases and J gave up 2 bases, with 7 bases separating them.

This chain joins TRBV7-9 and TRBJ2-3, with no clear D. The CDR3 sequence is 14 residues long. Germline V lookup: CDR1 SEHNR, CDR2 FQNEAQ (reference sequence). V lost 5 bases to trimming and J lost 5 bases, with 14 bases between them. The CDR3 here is CASSPRRGEDTQYF. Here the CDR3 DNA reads TGTGCCAGCAGCCCCCGAAGAGGAGAAGATACGCAGTATTTT.

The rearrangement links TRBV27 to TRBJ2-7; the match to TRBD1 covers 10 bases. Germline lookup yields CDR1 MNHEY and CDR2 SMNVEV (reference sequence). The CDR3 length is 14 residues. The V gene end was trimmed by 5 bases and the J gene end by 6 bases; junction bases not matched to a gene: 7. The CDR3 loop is CASSQGQGIVEQYF. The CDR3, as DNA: TGTGCCAGCAGTCAGGGACAGGGGATAGTCGAGCAGTACTTC.

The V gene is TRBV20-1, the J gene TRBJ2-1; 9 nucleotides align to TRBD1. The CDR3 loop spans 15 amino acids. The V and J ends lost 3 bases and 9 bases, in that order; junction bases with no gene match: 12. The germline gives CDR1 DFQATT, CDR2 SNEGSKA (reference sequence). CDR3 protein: CSASTPGQGYSEQFF. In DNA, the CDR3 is TGCAGTGCTAGTACCCCGGGACAGGGCTATAGTGAGCAGTTCTTC.

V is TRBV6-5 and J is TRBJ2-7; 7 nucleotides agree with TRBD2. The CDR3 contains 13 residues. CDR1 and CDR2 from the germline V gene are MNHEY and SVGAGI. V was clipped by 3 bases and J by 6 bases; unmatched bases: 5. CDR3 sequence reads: CASSYRLAGEQYF. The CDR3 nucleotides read TGTGCCAGCAGTTATAGACTAGCTGGCGAGCAGTACTTC.

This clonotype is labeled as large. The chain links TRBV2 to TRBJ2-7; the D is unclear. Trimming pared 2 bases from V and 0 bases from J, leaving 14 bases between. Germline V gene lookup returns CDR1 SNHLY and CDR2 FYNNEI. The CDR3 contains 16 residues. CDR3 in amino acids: CASSESPRVYSYEQYV. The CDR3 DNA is TGTGCCAGCAGTGAATCGCCTAGGGTCTACTCCTACGAGCAGTACGTC.

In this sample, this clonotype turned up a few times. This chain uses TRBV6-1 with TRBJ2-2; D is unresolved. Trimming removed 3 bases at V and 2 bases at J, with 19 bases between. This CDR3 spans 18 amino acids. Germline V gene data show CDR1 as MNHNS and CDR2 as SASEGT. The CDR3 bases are TGTGCCAGCAGTGACCTAAAACGAGACATCGCCAACACCGGGGAGCTGTTTTTT. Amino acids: CASSDLKRDIANTGELFF.

The CDR3: CASSTSGGNEQFF. The CDR3 region has the DNA TGTGCCAGCAGCACAAGCGGAGGAAATGAGCAGTTCTTC. The V and J genes are TRBV7-9 and TRBJ2-1, with a possible D match to TRBD2 (5 bases). The CDR3 runs to 13 residues. The V and J ends lost 5 bases and 7 bases respectively, with 12 bases between them. CDR1 and CDR2 from the germline V gene are SEHNR and FQNEAQ (reference sequence).

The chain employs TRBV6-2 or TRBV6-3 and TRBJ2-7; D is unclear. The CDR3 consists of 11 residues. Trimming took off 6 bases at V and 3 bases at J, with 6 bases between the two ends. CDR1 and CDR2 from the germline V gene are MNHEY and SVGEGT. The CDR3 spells CASRNGYEQYF. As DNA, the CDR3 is TGTGCCAGCAGGAACGGCTACGAGCAGTACTTC.

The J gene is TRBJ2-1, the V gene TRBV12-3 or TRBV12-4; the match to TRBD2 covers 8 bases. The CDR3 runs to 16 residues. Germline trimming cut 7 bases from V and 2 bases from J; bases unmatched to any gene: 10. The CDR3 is CASTRLGLAAYNEQFF. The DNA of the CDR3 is TGTGCCAGCACCAGACTAGGACTAGCAGCCTACAATGAGCAGTTCTTC.

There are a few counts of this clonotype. The CDR3 loop is CASSVRPETYNEQFF. The CDR3, as DNA: TGTGCCAGCAGCGTCAGGCCGGAGACCTACAATGAGCAGTTCTTC. J is TRBJ2-1 and V is TRBV9; D gene ambiguous. Germline values: CDR1 SGDLS, CDR2 YYNGEE. Trimming removed 2 bases from V and 2 bases from J, with 11 bases in between. The CDR3 covers 15 residues.

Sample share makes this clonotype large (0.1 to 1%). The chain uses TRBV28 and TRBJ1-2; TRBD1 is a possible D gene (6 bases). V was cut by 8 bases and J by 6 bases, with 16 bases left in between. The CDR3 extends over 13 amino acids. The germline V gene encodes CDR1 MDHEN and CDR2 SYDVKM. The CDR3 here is CASVPGGRDGYTF. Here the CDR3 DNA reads TGTGCCAGCGTCCCCGGGGGGCGCGATGGCTACACCTTC.

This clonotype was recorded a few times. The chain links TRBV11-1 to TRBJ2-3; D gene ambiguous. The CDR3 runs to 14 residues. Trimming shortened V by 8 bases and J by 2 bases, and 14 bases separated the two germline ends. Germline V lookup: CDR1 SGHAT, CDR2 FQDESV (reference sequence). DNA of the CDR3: TGTGCCAGCGCCCAGGACCCCCTCACAGATACGCAGTATTTT. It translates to CASAQDPLTDTQYF.

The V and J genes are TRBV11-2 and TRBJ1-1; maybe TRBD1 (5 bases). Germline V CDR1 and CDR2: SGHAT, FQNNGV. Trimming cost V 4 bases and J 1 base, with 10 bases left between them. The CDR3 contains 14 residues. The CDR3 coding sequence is TGTGCCAGCAGCTCGGGACTGGGGAACACTGAAGCTTTCTTT. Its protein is CASSSGLGNTEAFF.

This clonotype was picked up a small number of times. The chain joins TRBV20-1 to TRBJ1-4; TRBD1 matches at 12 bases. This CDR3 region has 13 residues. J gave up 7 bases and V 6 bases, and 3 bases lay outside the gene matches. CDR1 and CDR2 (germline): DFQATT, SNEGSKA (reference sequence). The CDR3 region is CSAWDRGLEKLFF. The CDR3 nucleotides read TGCAGTGCCTGGGACAGGGGGCTTGAAAAACTGTTTTTT.

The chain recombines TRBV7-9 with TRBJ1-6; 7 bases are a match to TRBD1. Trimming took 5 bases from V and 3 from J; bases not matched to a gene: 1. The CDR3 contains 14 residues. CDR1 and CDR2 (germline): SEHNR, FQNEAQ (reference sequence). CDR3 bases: TGTGCCAGCAGCGGGACAGTCTATAATTCACCCCTCCACTTT. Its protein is CASSGTVYNSPLHF.

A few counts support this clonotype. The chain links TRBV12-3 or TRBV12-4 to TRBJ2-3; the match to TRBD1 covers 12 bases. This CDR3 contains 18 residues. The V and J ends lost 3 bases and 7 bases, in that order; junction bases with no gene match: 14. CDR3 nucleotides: TGTGCCAGCAGTTTCAAGACTACCGGGACAGGGGGCATGAATACGCAGTATTTT. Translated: CASSFKTTGTGGMNTQYF.

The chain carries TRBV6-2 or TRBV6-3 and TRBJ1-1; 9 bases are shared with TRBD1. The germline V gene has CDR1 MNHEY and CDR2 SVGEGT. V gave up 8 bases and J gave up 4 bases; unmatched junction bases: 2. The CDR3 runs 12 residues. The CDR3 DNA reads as TGTGCCAGCCTGACAGGGGGCACTGAAGCTTTCTTT. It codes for CASLTGGTEAFF.

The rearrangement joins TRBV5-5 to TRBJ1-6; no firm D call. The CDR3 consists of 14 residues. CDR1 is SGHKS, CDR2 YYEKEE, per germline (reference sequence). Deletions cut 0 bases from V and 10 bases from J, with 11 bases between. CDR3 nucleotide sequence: TGTGCCAGCAGCTTGGGGGATGTCGGCTCACCCCTCCACTTT. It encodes CASSLGDVGSPLHF.